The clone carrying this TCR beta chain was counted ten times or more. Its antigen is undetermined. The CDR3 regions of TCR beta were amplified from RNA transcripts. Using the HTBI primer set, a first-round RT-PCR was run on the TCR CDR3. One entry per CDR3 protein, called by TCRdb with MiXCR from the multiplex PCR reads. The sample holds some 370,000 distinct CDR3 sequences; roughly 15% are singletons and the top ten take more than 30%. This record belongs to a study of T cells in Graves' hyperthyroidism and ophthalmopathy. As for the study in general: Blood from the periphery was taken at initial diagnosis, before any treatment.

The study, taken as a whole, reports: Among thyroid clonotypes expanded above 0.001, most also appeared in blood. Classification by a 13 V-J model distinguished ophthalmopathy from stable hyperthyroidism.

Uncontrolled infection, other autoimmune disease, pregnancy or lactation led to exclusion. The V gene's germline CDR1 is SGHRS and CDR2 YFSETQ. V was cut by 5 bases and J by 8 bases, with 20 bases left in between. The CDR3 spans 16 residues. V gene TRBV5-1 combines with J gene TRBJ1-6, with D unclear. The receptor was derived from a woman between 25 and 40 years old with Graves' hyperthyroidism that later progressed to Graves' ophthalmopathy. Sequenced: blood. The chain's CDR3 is CASRRRESEGYSPLHF. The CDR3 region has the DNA TGCGCCAGCAGACGTAGGGAGTCCGAAGGATATTCACCCCTCCACTTT.